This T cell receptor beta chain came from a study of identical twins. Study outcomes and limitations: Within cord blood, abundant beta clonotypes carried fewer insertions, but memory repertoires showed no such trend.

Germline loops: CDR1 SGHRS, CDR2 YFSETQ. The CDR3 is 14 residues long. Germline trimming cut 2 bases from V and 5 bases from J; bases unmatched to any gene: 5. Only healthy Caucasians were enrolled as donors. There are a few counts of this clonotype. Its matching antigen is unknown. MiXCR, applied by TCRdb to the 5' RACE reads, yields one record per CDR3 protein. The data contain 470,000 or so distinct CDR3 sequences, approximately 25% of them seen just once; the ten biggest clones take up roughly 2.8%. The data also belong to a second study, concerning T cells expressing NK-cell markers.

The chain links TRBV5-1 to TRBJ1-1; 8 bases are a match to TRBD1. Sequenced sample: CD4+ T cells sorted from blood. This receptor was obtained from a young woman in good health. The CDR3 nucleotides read TGCGCCAGCAGCTTTGGGACAGGATGGACTGAAGCTTTCTTT. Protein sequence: CASSFGTGWTEAFF. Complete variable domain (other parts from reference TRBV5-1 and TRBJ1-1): KAGVTQTPRYLIKTRGQQVTLSCSPISGHRSVSWYQQTPGQGLQFLFEYFSETQRNKGNFPGRFSGRQFSNSRSEMNVSTLELGDSALYLCASSFGTGWTEAFFGQGTRLTVV.